A selection of T cell receptor beta chains follows, all from one sample in a study of blood T cell repertoires in COVID-19. The repertoire was sequenced with immunoSEQ multiplex PCR; TCRdb's copy has only in-frame clones and lacks some. The data show 250,000 to 300,000 clones, 86% seen once. Sequenced: peripheral blood. The origin of the receptors is a woman aged 25 to 45 with active or convalescent COVID-19. CDR3s include the opening cysteine and the closing phenylalanine or tryptophan. D genes are given only for firm matches. Rows may omit the clone size; those that give it use once, few, many or a size class.

CDR3aa: CASSFGQGGYSEKLFF
CDR3nt: TGTGCCAGCAGTTTCGGACAGGGAGGGTACTCAGAAAAACTGTTTTTT
j_gene: TRBJ1-4
d_gene: TRBD1
abundance: NA
v_gene: TRBV27

CDR3aa: CASSAGTDYEQYF
CDR3nt: TGTGCCAGCTCAGCCGGGACAGACTACGAGCAGTACTTC
j_gene: TRBJ2-7
d_gene: TRBD1
abundance: NA
v_gene: TRBV18

CDR3aa: CASSLGTGGGETQYF
CDR3nt: TGCGCCAGCAGCTTGGGGACAGGGGGTGGAGAGACCCAGTACTTC
j_gene: TRBJ2-5
d_gene: TRBD1
abundance: NA
v_gene: TRBV5-1

CDR3aa: CASSRPGGGDTQYF
CDR3nt: TGTGCCAGCAGCCGCCCGGGGGGAGGGGATACGCAGTATTTT
j_gene: TRBJ2-3
d_gene: NA
abundance: NA
v_gene: TRBV21-1

CDR3aa: CASSPGTGKVRTEAFF
CDR3nt: TGTGCCAGCAGTCCAGGGACAGGGAAAGTCCGCACTGAAGCTTTCTTT
j_gene: TRBJ1-1
d_gene: TRBD1
abundance: NA
v_gene: TRBV27

CDR3aa: CASSLGGDREQYF
CDR3nt: TGTGCCAGCAGTTTGGGCGGGGATCGCGAGCAGTACTTC
j_gene: TRBJ2-7
d_gene: NA
abundance: NA
v_gene: TRBV27

CDR3aa: CASSSGEGSQPQHF
CDR3nt: TGCGCCAGCAGCTCGGGGGAGGGGAGCCAGCCCCAGCATTTT
j_gene: TRBJ1-5
d_gene: NA
abundance: NA
v_gene: TRBV5-1

CDR3aa: CASSSSLRGEQFF
CDR3nt: TGTGCCAGCAGCTCCTCCTTAAGGGGGGAGCAGTTCTTC
j_gene: TRBJ2-1
d_gene: NA
abundance: NA
v_gene: TRBV11-3

CDR3aa: CASSDRGDTQYF
CDR3nt: TGTGCCAGCAGCGACAGGGGAGATACGCAGTATTTT
j_gene: TRBJ2-3
d_gene: TRBD1
abundance: NA
v_gene: TRBV25-1

CDR3aa: CATSNQSQDLSYEQYF
CDR3nt: TGTGCCACCAGCAACCAATCGCAGGATCTCTCCTACGAGCAGTACTTC
j_gene: TRBJ2-7
d_gene: NA
abundance: many
v_gene: TRBV15

CDR3aa: CAWSGGEETQYF
CDR3nt: TGTGCCTGGAGTGGAGGAGAAGAGACCCAGTACTTC
j_gene: TRBJ2-5
d_gene: NA
abundance: NA
v_gene: TRBV30

CDR3aa: CASSLRTGGLVVGNTIYF
CDR3nt: TGTGCCAGCAGTTTGAGGACAGGGGGCTTGGTGGTAGGAAACACCATATATTTT
j_gene: TRBJ1-3
d_gene: TRBD1
abundance: NA
v_gene: TRBV6-2/TRBV6-3

CDR3aa: CASSPSSGGVETQYF
CDR3nt: TGTGCCAGCAGTCCCTCTAGCGGGGGTGTGGAGACCCAGTACTTC
j_gene: TRBJ2-5
d_gene: TRBD2
abundance: NA
v_gene: TRBV6-4

CDR3aa: CASSLGLAGANTGELFF
CDR3nt: TGTGCCAGCAGCTTGGGACTAGCGGGGGCGAACACCGGGGAGCTGTTTTTT
j_gene: TRBJ2-2
d_gene: TRBD2
abundance: NA
v_gene: TRBV5-4

CDR3aa: CASSPDRANTEAFF
CDR3nt: TGTGCCAGCTCACCAGACAGGGCGAACACTGAAGCTTTCTTT
j_gene: TRBJ1-1
d_gene: TRBD1
abundance: NA
v_gene: TRBV18

CDR3aa: CASNPGQGGSPLHF
CDR3nt: TGTGCCAGCAACCCGGGACAGGGGGGTTCACCCCTCCACTTT
j_gene: TRBJ1-6
d_gene: TRBD1
abundance: NA
v_gene: TRBV6-2/TRBV6-3

CDR3aa: CASSVAPQGGSANTEAFF
CDR3nt: TGTGCCAGCAGCGTAGCTCCTCAGGGTGGAAGTGCGAACACTGAAGCTTTCTTT
j_gene: TRBJ1-1
d_gene: NA
abundance: NA
v_gene: TRBV9

CDR3aa: CASRSRGPDTEAFF
CDR3nt: TGTGCCAGCAGAAGCAGGGGGCCCGACACTGAAGCTTTCTTT
j_gene: TRBJ1-1
d_gene: TRBD1
abundance: NA
v_gene: TRBV7-3

CDR3aa: CASSLLSGGAPDTQYF
CDR3nt: TGTGCCAGCAGCTTGTTGAGCGGGGGGGCTCCAGATACGCAGTATTTT
j_gene: TRBJ2-3
d_gene: TRBD2
abundance: NA
v_gene: TRBV5-4

CDR3aa: CASSYTGANVLTF
CDR3nt: TGTGCCAGCAGTTATACTGGGGCCAACGTCCTGACTTTC
j_gene: TRBJ2-6
d_gene: NA
abundance: NA
v_gene: TRBV6-2/TRBV6-3

CDR3aa: CASSLSATGQGGRNNEKLFF
CDR3nt: TGTGCCAGCAGTTTATCAGCCACGGGACAGGGGGGTCGTAATAATGAAAAACTGTTTTTT
j_gene: TRBJ1-4
d_gene: TRBD1
abundance: once
v_gene: TRBV28

CDR3aa: CASSPPEGKLFF
CDR3nt: TGTGCCAGCAGCCCTCCCGAGGGAAAACTGTTTTTT
j_gene: TRBJ1-4
d_gene: NA
abundance: NA
v_gene: TRBV7-9

CDR3aa: CASRGTVANSPLHF
CDR3nt: TGCGCCAGCAGAGGGACAGTGGCCAATTCACCCCTCCACTTT
j_gene: TRBJ1-6
d_gene: TRBD1
abundance: NA
v_gene: TRBV5-1

CDR3aa: CASSLQGAEWEQYF
CDR3nt: TGCGCCAGCAGCTTACAGGGGGCGGAGTGGGAGCAGTACTTC
j_gene: TRBJ2-7
d_gene: TRBD1
abundance: NA
v_gene: TRBV5-1

CDR3aa: CASSQDSNSGAYEQYF
CDR3nt: TGCGCCAGCAGCCAAGATAGTAATAGCGGGGCCTACGAGCAGTACTTC
j_gene: TRBJ2-7
d_gene: TRBD2
abundance: NA
v_gene: TRBV4-3

CDR3aa: CASSNGGQGGWTEAFF
CDR3nt: TGTGCCAGCAGTAACGGGGGTCAGGGTGGGTGGACTGAAGCTTTCTTT
j_gene: TRBJ1-1
d_gene: NA
abundance: NA
v_gene: TRBV28

CDR3aa: CASSPMTGGEWNYGYTF
CDR3nt: TGTGCCAGTAGTCCCATGACAGGTGGGGAGTGGAACTATGGCTACACCTTC
j_gene: TRBJ1-2
d_gene: NA
abundance: NA
v_gene: TRBV19

CDR3aa: CASGQGINYGYTF
CDR3nt: TGTGCCAGCGGACAGGGGATCAACTATGGCTACACCTTC
j_gene: TRBJ1-2
d_gene: TRBD1
abundance: once
v_gene: TRBV12-3/TRBV12-4

CDR3aa: CASSPPVGTSPSTDTQYF
CDR3nt: TGTGCCAGCAGTCCCCCAGTCGGGACTAGTCCTAGCACAGATACGCAGTATTTT
j_gene: TRBJ2-3
d_gene: TRBD2
abundance: NA
v_gene: TRBV7-9

CDR3aa: CASSSHGGAISYEQYF
CDR3nt: TGTGCCAGCAGTTCACACGGGGGAGCCATCTCCTACGAGCAGTACTTC
j_gene: TRBJ2-7
d_gene: NA
abundance: NA
v_gene: TRBV2

CDR3aa: CASSVYRDPNSPLHF
CDR3nt: TGTGCCAGCAGTGTCTACAGGGACCCCAATTCACCCCTCCACTTT
j_gene: TRBJ1-6
d_gene: NA
abundance: NA
v_gene: TRBV27

CDR3aa: CATSRRLTGVTGELFF
CDR3nt: TGTGCCACCAGCAGGAGGCTCACAGGGGTAACCGGGGAGCTGTTTTTT
j_gene: TRBJ2-2
d_gene: TRBD1
abundance: NA
v_gene: TRBV15

CDR3aa: CASSLRGGIHSGANVLTF
CDR3nt: TGTGCCAGCAGCTTGCGTGGGGGGATTCACTCTGGGGCCAACGTCCTGACTTTC
j_gene: TRBJ2-6
d_gene: NA
abundance: NA
v_gene: TRBV5-5

CDR3aa: CASSGRLAGWGAKNTGELFF
CDR3nt: TGTGCCAGCAGCGGTAGACTAGCGGGGTGGGGTGCTAAAAACACCGGGGAGCTGTTTTTT
j_gene: TRBJ2-2
d_gene: TRBD2
abundance: NA
v_gene: TRBV7-8

CDR3aa: CASSPRGWAGSYAGSEQFF
CDR3nt: TGTGCCAGCTCACCACGGGGTTGGGCGGGGTCGTACGCAGGAAGCGAGCAGTTCTTC
j_gene: TRBJ2-1
d_gene: NA
abundance: NA
v_gene: TRBV18

CDR3aa: CASSFMNTEAFF
CDR3nt: TGTGCCAGCAGCTTTATGAACACTGAAGCTTTCTTT
j_gene: TRBJ1-1
d_gene: NA
abundance: few
v_gene: TRBV11-1

CDR3aa: CASSSGLAPTDTQYF
CDR3nt: TGTGCCAGCAGCTCAGGGTTGGCGCCCACAGATACGCAGTATTTT
j_gene: TRBJ2-3
d_gene: NA
abundance: NA
v_gene: TRBV5-4

CDR3aa: CASSTRLAGGPSGELFF
CDR3nt: TGTGCCAGCAGCACCAGACTAGCGGGGGGCCCATCGGGGGAGCTGTTTTTT
j_gene: TRBJ2-2
d_gene: TRBD2
abundance: NA
v_gene: TRBV7-2

CDR3aa: CASSSPAGGSYNEQFF
CDR3nt: TGTGCCAGCAGCTCTCCCGCCGGGGGATCCTACAATGAGCAGTTCTTC
j_gene: TRBJ2-1
d_gene: NA
abundance: once
v_gene: TRBV7-9

CDR3aa: CASTDSLNTEAFF
CDR3nt: TGTGCCAGCACGGACAGTTTAAACACTGAAGCTTTCTTT
j_gene: TRBJ1-1
d_gene: NA
abundance: NA
v_gene: TRBV2

CDR3aa: CASSLARNTEAFF
CDR3nt: TGTGCCAGCAGCTTAGCCCGGAACACTGAAGCTTTCTTT
j_gene: TRBJ1-1
d_gene: NA
abundance: few
v_gene: TRBV7-2

CDR3aa: CASTSVVSNYGYTF
CDR3nt: TGCGCCAGCACTTCAGTTGTCTCTAACTATGGCTACACCTTC
j_gene: TRBJ1-2
d_gene: NA
abundance: NA
v_gene: TRBV10-2

CDR3aa: CARSPPGTSGAGETQYF
CDR3nt: TGTGCCAGAAGCCCACCCGGGACTAGCGGGGCCGGGGAGACCCAGTACTTC
j_gene: TRBJ2-5
d_gene: NA
abundance: NA
v_gene: TRBV7-5